Below are 8 T cell receptor beta chains sequenced from a single sample in a study of T cell repertoires in cytomegalovirus infection. Their antigens remain unidentified. TCRdb reprocessed the reads via MiXCR and lists one record per CDR3 protein. The sample includes roughly 160,000 distinct CDR3 sequences, roughly 22% of them seen just once. This specimen was CD8+ T cells from cultured PBMCs, taken from culture after CMV antigen stimulation. Every receptor here comes from a human donor in good health (CMV status not recorded). Some clones in this sample may be carry-over from other donors' samples.

There are a few counts of this clonotype. J is TRBJ2-7 and V is TRBV7-2; 8 nucleotides agree with TRBD2. V dropped 2 bases and J dropped 0; count of bases not matched to a gene: 3. Germline CDR1 and CDR2: SGHTA and FQGNSA. This CDR3 has 15 amino acids. Written as DNA, the CDR3 is TGTGCCAGCAGCTTAACCGGGACTAGCTCCTACGAGCAGTACTTC. Protein: CASSLTGTSSYEQYF.

This clonotype was detected only a few times. The chain recombines TRBV7-2 with TRBJ2-3; 13 nucleotides align to TRBD2. V shed 5 bases and J 3 bases; nucleotides not matched to a gene: 14. CDR1 and CDR2 (germline): SGHTA, FQGNSA. The CDR3 loop spans 19 amino acids. CDR3 sequence (DNA): TGTGCCAGCAGCCTCACCATTCTGACTAGCGGGAGGAGTACAGATACGCAGTATTTT. Residues: CASSLTILTSGRSTDTQYF.

The J gene is TRBJ1-4, the V gene TRBV7-9; 12 bases are a match to TRBD1. The CDR3 is 17 amino acids. After removal of 5 bases from V and 6 bases from J, the junction contained 10 bases not matched to a gene. Germline CDR1 and CDR2: SEHNR and FQNEAQ (reference sequence). The CDR3 loop is CASSTRDRGLKDEKLFF. CDR3 coding DNA: TGTGCCAGCAGCACCCGGGACAGGGGGCTGAAGGATGAAAAACTGTTTTTT. Drawing the rest from reference TRBV7-9 and TRBJ1-4, the complete variable domain is DTGVSQNPRHKITKRGQNVTFRCDPISEHNRLYWYRQTLGQGPEFLTYFQNEAQLEKSRLLSDRFSAERPKGSFSTLEIQRTEQGDSAMYLCASSTRDRGLKDEKLFFGSGTQLSVL.

The V gene is TRBV7-6, the J gene TRBJ2-5; possibly TRBD1 or TRBD2 for D (6 bases each). The V end lost 5 bases, the J end lost 5 bases, and 24 bases lay between the germline ends. Germline loops: CDR1 SGHVS, CDR2 FNYEAQ. CDR3 length equals 17 residues. Here the CDR3 reads CASSPNPSGAVRETQYF. CDR3 coding DNA: TGTGCCAGCAGCCCAAATCCCTCGGGGGCCGTCCGGGAGACCCAGTACTTC.

This chain connects TRBV4-1 to TRBJ2-7; a possible D gene is TRBD2 (6 bases). CDR1 is MGHRA and CDR2 is YSYEKL in the germline V gene. CDR3 length: 13 residues. Trimming stripped 1 base from V and 7 bases from J, with 11 bases between. The CDR3 nucleotides read TGCGCCAGCAGCCAAGGTAGCGGACGGGAGCAGTACTTC. Translation: CASSQGSGREQYF.

This clonotype has more than one count but fewer than ten. The V call is TRBV7-9, the J call TRBJ1-5; D uncertain. Germline CDR1 SEHNR, CDR2 FQNEAQ (reference sequence). This CDR3 has 13 residues. The V gene lost 1 base and the J gene lost 8 bases, with 9 bases spanning the gap. The CDR3: CASSLGVVKPQHF. The DNA for the CDR3 is TGTGCCAGCAGCTTAGGGGTCGTTAAGCCCCAGCATTTT.

The chain uses TRBV20-1 and TRBJ1-2, with 7 bases aligning to TRBD1. The CDR3 has 16 amino acids. Unmatched junction bases numbered 11, after V lost 4 bases and J lost 0 bases. The germline CDR1 and CDR2 sequences are DFQATT and SNEGSKA (reference sequence). The CDR3, as DNA: TGCAGTGCTACCCACGACCGGGACAGCACTAACTATGGCTACACCTTC. It codes for CSATHDRDSTNYGYTF.

This clonotype was counted only a few times. This chain links TRBV7-6 with TRBJ2-7, with D possibly TRBD1 on 5 matching bases. The CDR3 loop spans 13 amino acids. V lost 5 bases to trimming and J lost 3 bases, with 11 bases between them. Germline V gene sequence: CDR1 SGHVS, CDR2 FNYEAQ. CDR3 coding DNA: TGTGCCAGCAGCCTACAGGTGGGCTACGAGCAGTACTTC. Protein sequence: CASSLQVGYEQYF.